This T cell receptor (beta chain) derives from a study of blood T cells in healthy people across ages. The authors ran a second PCR of roughly 6 to 12 cycles using a sample-barcoded 5' primer and a J-beta primer mix. One entry per CDR3 protein results from TCRdb running MiXCR on the 5' RACE reads. Of around 1,900,000 distinct CDR3 sequences listed, about two fifths are singletons. Details on this clonotype: What it binds is not known.

Study-wide findings and caveats: Strongly correlated with naive T cell percentage was TCR beta diversity. Not knowing donor CMV status may have confounded expanded clonotype changes.

V was trimmed by 2 bases and J by 8 bases, leaving 13 bases between them. This CDR3 contains 14 residues. CDR1 and CDR2 (germline): SGHTA, FQGTGA. Sequencing used blood. The origin of this receptor is a human donor in good health. This chain links TRBV7-3 with TRBJ2-1, with no clear D. For the CDR3, the DNA is TGTGCCAGCAGCTTAGAGACCACCTCGCATGAGCAGTTCTTC. Its protein is CASSLETTSHEQFF.